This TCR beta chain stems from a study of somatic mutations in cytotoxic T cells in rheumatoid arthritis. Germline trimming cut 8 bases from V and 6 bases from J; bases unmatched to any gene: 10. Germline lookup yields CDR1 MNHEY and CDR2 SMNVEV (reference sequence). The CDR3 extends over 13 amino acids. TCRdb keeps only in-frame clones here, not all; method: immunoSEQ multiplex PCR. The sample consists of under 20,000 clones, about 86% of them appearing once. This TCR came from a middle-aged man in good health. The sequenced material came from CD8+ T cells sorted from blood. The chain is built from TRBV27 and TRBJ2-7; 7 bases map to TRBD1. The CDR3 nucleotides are TGTGCCAGCGGGCTGACAGGGCTTTCCGAGCAGTACTTC. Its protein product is CASGLTGLSEQYF.